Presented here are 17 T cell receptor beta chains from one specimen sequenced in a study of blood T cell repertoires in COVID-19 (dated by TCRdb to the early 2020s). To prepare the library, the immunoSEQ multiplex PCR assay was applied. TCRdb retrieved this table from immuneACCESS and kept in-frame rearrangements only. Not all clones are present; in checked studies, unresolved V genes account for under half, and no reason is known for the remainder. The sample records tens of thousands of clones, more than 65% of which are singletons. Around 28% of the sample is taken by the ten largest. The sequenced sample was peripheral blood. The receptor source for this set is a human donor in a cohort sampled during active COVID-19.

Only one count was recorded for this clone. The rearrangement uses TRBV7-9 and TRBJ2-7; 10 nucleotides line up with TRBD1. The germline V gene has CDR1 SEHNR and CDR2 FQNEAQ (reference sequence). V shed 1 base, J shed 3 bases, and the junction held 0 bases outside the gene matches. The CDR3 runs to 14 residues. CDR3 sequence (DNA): TGTGCCAGCAGCTTAGGGGACAGGGGCTACGAGCAGTACTTC. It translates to CASSLGDRGYEQYF.

The CDR3 nucleotides read TGTGCCAGCAGTCCCCAAGGACTACTCAGCACAGATACGCAGTATTTT. Translated, it gives CASSPQGLLSTDTQYF. This chain uses TRBV27 with TRBJ2-3, with D perhaps matching TRBD2 (6 bases). Between the trimmed V and J ends, which lost 5 bases and 0 bases, there was a span of 15 bases. Germline V gene sequence: CDR1 MNHEY, CDR2 SMNVEV (reference sequence). CDR3 length: 16 residues.

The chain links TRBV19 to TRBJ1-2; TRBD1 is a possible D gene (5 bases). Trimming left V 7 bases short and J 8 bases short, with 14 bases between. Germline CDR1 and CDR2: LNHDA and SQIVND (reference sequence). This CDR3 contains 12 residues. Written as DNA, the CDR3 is TGTGCCAGTACCTCAAAAAAGGGGGGCTACACCTTC. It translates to CASTSKKGGYTF.

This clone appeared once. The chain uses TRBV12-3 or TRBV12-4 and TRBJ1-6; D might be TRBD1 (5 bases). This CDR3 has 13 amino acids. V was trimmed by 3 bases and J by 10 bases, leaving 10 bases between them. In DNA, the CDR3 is TGTGCCAGCAGTTTGCCGGGGGGATCACCCCTCCACTTT. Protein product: CASSLPGGSPLHF.

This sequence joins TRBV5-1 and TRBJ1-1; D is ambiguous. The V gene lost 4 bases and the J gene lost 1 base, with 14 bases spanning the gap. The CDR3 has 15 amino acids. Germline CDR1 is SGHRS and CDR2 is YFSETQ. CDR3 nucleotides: TGCGCCAGCAGCCTCGTGGGTCTAGGGAACACTGAAGCTTTCTTT. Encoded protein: CASSLVGLGNTEAFF.

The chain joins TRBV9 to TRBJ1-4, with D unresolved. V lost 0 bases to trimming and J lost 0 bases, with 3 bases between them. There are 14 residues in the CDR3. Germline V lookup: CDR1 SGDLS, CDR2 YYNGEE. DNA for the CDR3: TGTGCCAGCAGCGTAGCTGCAACTAATGAAAAACTGTTTTTT. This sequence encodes CASSVAATNEKLFF.

This CDR3 is CASSPGAADTQYF. In DNA form, the CDR3 reads TGTGCCAGCTCACCAGGGGCAGCAGATACGCAGTATTTT. The gene calls are TRBV18 and TRBJ2-3; TRBD1 is a possible D gene (5 bases). Germline V gene lookup returns CDR1 KGHSH and CDR2 LQKENI. The length of the CDR3 is 13 residues. Trimming removed 2 bases from V and 4 bases from J, with 7 bases in between.

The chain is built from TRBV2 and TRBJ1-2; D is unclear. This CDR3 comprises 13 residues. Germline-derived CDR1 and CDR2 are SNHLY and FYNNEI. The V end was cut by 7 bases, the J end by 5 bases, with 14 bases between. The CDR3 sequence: CASTLQSLYGYTF. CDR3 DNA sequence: TGTGCCAGCACACTTCAAAGCTTATATGGCTACACCTTC.

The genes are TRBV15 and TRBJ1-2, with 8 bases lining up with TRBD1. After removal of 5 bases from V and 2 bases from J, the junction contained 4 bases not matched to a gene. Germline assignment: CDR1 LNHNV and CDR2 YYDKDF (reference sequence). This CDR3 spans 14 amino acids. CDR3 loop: CATSARQGNYGYTF. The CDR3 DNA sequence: TGTGCCACCAGCGCCCGACAGGGGAACTATGGCTACACCTTC.

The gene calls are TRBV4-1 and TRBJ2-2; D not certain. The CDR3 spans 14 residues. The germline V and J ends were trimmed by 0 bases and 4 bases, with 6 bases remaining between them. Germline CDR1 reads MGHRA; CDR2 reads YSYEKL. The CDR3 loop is CASSQDPRTGELFF. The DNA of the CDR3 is TGCGCCAGCAGCCAAGATCCGCGCACCGGGGAGCTGTTTTTT.

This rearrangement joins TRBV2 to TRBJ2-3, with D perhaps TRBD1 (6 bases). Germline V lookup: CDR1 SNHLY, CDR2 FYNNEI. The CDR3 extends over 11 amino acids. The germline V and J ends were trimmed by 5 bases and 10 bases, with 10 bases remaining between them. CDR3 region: CASSKQGSQYF. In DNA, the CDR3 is TGTGCCAGCAGTAAACAGGGTTCGCAGTATTTT.

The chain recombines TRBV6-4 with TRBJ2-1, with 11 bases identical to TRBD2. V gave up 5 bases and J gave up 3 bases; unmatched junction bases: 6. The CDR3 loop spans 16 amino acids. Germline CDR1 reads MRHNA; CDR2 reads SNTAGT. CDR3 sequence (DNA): TGTGCCAGCAGTCCCACCGGGACTAGCGGCTACAATGAGCAGTTCTTC. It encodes CASSPTGTSGYNEQFF.

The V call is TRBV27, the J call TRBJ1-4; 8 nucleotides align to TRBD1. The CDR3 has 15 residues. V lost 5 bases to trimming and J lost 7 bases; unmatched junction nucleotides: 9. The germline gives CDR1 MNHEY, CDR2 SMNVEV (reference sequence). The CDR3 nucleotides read TGTGCCAGCAGTCGAATCGGGACAGGAGGTGAAAAACTGTTTTTT. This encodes CASSRIGTGGEKLFF.

DNA for the CDR3: TGTGCCAGCAGTTCCGTGACTAGCGGGTACAATGAGCAGTTCTTC. Translation: CASSSVTSGYNEQFF. The rearrangement uses TRBV28 and TRBJ2-1; 10 bases match TRBD2. This CDR3 comprises 15 residues. V shed 4 bases and J 4 bases; nucleotides not matched to a gene: 4. CDR1 and CDR2 from the germline V gene are MDHEN and SYDVKM.

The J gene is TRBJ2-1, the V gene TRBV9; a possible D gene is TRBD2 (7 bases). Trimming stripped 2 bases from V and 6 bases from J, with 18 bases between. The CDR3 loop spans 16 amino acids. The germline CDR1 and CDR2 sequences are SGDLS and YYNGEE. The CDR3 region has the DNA TGTGCCAGCAGCGTGGGCGGGCGGGGGCGGTCCAATGAGCAGTTCTTC. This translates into CASSVGGRGRSNEQFF.

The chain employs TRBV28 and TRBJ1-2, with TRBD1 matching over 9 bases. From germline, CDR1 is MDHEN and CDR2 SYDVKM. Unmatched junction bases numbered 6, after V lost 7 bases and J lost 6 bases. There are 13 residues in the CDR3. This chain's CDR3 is CASNPGQGDGYTF. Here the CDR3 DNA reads TGTGCCAGCAATCCGGGACAGGGTGATGGCTACACCTTC.

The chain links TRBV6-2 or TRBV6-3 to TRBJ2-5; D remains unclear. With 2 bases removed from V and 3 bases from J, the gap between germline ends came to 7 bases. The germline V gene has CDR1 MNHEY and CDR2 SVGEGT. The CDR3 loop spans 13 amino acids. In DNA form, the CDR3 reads TGTGCCAGCAGTTACGAGGCGAAAGAGACCCAGTACTTC. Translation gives CASSYEAKETQYF.